The sequence of this T cell receptor beta chain was determined in a study of shared clonotypes between healthy human individuals. Study-wide results and limits: Among donors, clonotype sharing was expected to be affected by sequencing depth.

Points on this clone: Its antigen remains unknown.

Trimming removed 3 bases from V and 0 bases from J, with 15 bases in between. The CDR3 is 17 amino acids. CDR1 is LNHDA and CDR2 is SQIVND in the germline V gene (reference sequence). Deep-level running was used for the assay. The method was immunoSEQ multiplex PCR; TCRdb's version includes in-frame clones alone and lacks a portion of them. The sample consists of around 480,000 clones, around 79% of them appearing once. Sequencing used PBMCs. The gene calls are TRBV19 and TRBJ1-5; D is possibly TRBD1 (5 bases). This clonotype originated in a woman in her 40s in good health. Some clones in this sample may be carry-over from other donors' samples. CDR3 nucleotide sequence: TGTGCCAGTAGTATTATAGTGACAGCATATAGCAATCAGCCCCAGCATTTT. Encoded protein: CASSIIVTAYSNQPQHF.